This T cell receptor beta chain was observed in a study of post-analysis software for immune sequencing data. Study information: Relapsing-remitting, secondary progressive and progressive-relapsing multiple sclerosis were all included among the disease courses.

Unique-molecular-identifier-tagged TCR beta cDNA libraries were used. Input amounts of 1 to 10 million T cells were used. These gave 500,000 or so cDNA molecules, so each molecule approximated one T cell. Using its own MiXCR run on the PCR reads, TCRdb lists one record per CDR3 protein. The data hold roughly 200,000 distinct CDR3 sequences, with roughly 28% observed a single time. Comments on this clonotype: Its antigen remains unidentified.

Study-level results: In multiple sclerosis, normalized Chao1 diversity was significantly below that of controls. Four or five TRBV segments, TRBV5-6, TRBV5-1 and TRBV20-1 among them, were found more frequent in patients than controls.

The germline V gene has CDR1 SGHTA and CDR2 FQGTGA. The V gene end was trimmed by 3 bases and the J gene end by 5 bases; junction bases not matched to a gene: 16. The CDR3 has 18 amino acids. The sequence was collected from a girl younger than 18 with multiple sclerosis. The chain links TRBV7-3 to TRBJ2-3; 8 nucleotides align to TRBD2. The sample consisted of blood. In DNA form, the CDR3 reads TGTGCCAGCAGCTTCACCCGCGGGGGGACTAATAAGAGAGATACGCAGTATTTT. This codes for CASSFTRGGTNKRDTQYF.